This T cell receptor beta chain was documented in a study of long-term antiretroviral therapy in people with HIV. Germline CDR1 and CDR2: SGHVS and FQNEAQ. This CDR3 is 13 amino acids long. Trimming took 2 bases from V and 4 from J, leaving 6 bases between them. A v3.0 immunoSEQ assay was performed at survey level. The data were produced by immunoSEQ multiplex PCR, yet TCRdb's version contains in-frame clones alone and is incomplete. The sample holds over 40,000 clones; about 94% are singletons and the top ten take approximately 2.2%. The rearrangement links TRBV7-8 to TRBJ1-5, with D hard to call. This specimen consisted of unsorted PBMCs, obtained 9 to 9.5 years after starting antiretroviral therapy. This receptor was taken from a man aged 25 to 40 with HIV. In nucleotides, the CDR3 is TGTGCCAGCAGCTTATACGAAAATCAGCCCCAGCATTTT. It yields the protein CASSLYENQPQHF. Combining the CDR3 with reference TRBV7-8 and TRBJ1-5 gives the whole variable domain GAGVSQSPRYKVAKRGQDVALRCDPISGHVSLFWYQQALGQGPEFLTYFQNEAQLDKSGLPSDRFFAERPEGSVSTLKIQRTQQEDSAVYLCASSLYENQPQHFGDGTRLSIL.